A single sample is the source of the 11 T cell receptor beta chains below, sequenced in a study of T-cell memory formation after mild COVID-19. One entry per CDR3 protein results from TCRdb running MiXCR on the 5' RACE reads. Of around 430,000 distinct CDR3 sequences listed, roughly 15% are singletons. The material sequenced was PBMCs or a T cell subset sorted from them (not recorded which). Every receptor here comes from a man younger than 30 who had mild COVID-19 (a few samples of this study predate the infection). Cell type and time point are not known.

In its sample, this clonotype was seen a few times. The chain is built from TRBV20-1 and TRBJ2-3; 9 bases fit TRBD1. The CDR3 extends over 16 amino acids. Germline assignment: CDR1 DFQATT and CDR2 SNEGSKA (reference sequence). V was pared by 3 bases and J by 4 bases, with 11 bases of the junction left unmatched. The CDR3 here is CSASLGQGNFADTQYF. The CDR3 coding sequence is TGCAGTGCTAGCCTGGGACAGGGAAATTTCGCAGATACGCAGTATTTT.

The rearrangement joins TRBV19 to TRBJ2-1, with a tentative D call TRBD2 (6 bases). From germline, CDR1 is LNHDA and CDR2 SQIVND (reference sequence). The CDR3 is 16 residues long. The V gene lost 6 bases and the J gene lost 7 bases, with 22 bases spanning the gap. The CDR3 loop is CASSGGVGGIGNEQFF. CDR3 bases: TGTGCCAGTAGCGGGGGAGTTGGGGGGATCGGTAATGAGCAGTTCTTC.

This clonotype has only a few counts. This sequence joins TRBV30 and TRBJ2-7; tentatively, D is TRBD2 (6 bases). V was trimmed by 2 bases and J by 5 bases, leaving 16 bases between them. The V gene's germline CDR1 is GTSNPN and CDR2 SVGIG (reference sequence). The CDR3 consists of 14 residues. The CDR3 protein is CAWSLKGGTDEQYF. For the CDR3, the DNA is TGTGCCTGGAGTCTCAAGGGCGGGACGGACGAGCAGTACTTC.

This chain links TRBV28 with TRBJ1-3; perhaps TRBD1 as D (5 bases). Per germline, CDR1 MDHEN and CDR2 SYDVKM. The CDR3 spans 16 residues. The V end lost 6 bases, the J end lost 4 bases, and 19 bases lay between the germline ends. The CDR3 nucleotides read TGTGCCAGCAGCCCCTCGGGGGGGATGGGCGGAAACACCATATATTTT. Translating it yields CASSPSGGMGGNTIYF.

The V gene is TRBV6-2 or TRBV6-3, the J gene TRBJ2-2, with 8 nucleotides matching TRBD2. This CDR3 is built from 16 residues. The germline V gene has CDR1 MNHEY and CDR2 SVGEGT. The trim removed 2 bases at V and 4 bases at J, leaving 6 bases unmatched. The DNA for the CDR3 is TGTGCCAGCAGTTACGCGGGACTAGTTGGCACCGGGGAGCTGTTTTTT. Its protein product is CASSYAGLVGTGELFF.

In this sample, this clonotype turned up a few times. The chain recombines TRBV4-1 with TRBJ2-3; D might be TRBD1 (5 bases). Germline V gene data show CDR1 as MGHRA and CDR2 as YSYEKL. This CDR3 comprises 15 residues. The V end was cut by 0 bases, the J end by 3 bases, with 10 bases between. CDR3 coding DNA: TGCGCCAGCAGCCAAGATCAGGGTCTAACAGATACGCAGTATTTT. Its translation: CASSQDQGLTDTQYF.

The V gene is TRBV6-2 or TRBV6-3, the J gene TRBJ1-1; no clear D. Germline V lookup: CDR1 MNHEY, CDR2 SVGEGT. The CDR3 is 13 amino acids. Trimming left V 1 base short and J 5 bases short, with 8 bases between. CDR3 sequence: CASSYYSKTEAFF. The CDR3 bases are TGTGCCAGCAGTTACTACTCCAAGACTGAAGCTTTCTTT.

This chain uses TRBV5-1 with TRBJ1-1; the D gene is possibly TRBD1 (5 bases). From germline, CDR1 is SGHRS and CDR2 YFSETQ. The CDR3 contains 14 residues. The V and J ends lost 4 bases and 1 base respectively, with 11 bases between them. The CDR3 spells CASSITTANTEAFF. CDR3 bases: TGCGCCAGCAGCATAACGACAGCGAACACTGAAGCTTTCTTT.

This clonotype was recorded many times. This chain connects TRBV4-2 to TRBJ2-5; 8 bases fit TRBD1. The CDR3 length is 16 residues. In germline, CDR1 is LGHNA, CDR2 YNFKEQ. V was pared by 0 bases and J by 5 bases, with 8 bases of the junction left unmatched. The CDR3 coding sequence is TGTGCCAGCAGCCAAGAGGTCGGGGACAGGACGGAGACCCAGTACTTC. Translated, it gives CASSQEVGDRTETQYF.

The chain recombines TRBV19 with TRBJ2-7, with D hard to call. The germline CDR1 and CDR2 sequences are LNHDA and SQIVND (reference sequence). The CDR3 runs to 17 residues. V shed 3 bases and J shed 3 bases, with 21 bases lying between them. The CDR3: CASSIRLQRSSFYEQYF. The CDR3, as DNA: TGTGCCAGTAGTATCCGTTTACAGCGCTCTAGTTTCTACGAGCAGTACTTC.

This clonotype has a handful of counts. The J gene is TRBJ1-2, the V gene TRBV7-2; D unresolved. The CDR3 is 14 amino acids. Germline V CDR1 and CDR2: SGHTA, FQGNSA. Between the trimmed V and J ends, which lost 2 bases and 5 bases, there was a span of 12 bases. The CDR3 DNA reads as TGTGCCAGCAGCTTAAGGGCACAGATATATGGCTACACCTTC. Encoded protein: CASSLRAQIYGYTF.